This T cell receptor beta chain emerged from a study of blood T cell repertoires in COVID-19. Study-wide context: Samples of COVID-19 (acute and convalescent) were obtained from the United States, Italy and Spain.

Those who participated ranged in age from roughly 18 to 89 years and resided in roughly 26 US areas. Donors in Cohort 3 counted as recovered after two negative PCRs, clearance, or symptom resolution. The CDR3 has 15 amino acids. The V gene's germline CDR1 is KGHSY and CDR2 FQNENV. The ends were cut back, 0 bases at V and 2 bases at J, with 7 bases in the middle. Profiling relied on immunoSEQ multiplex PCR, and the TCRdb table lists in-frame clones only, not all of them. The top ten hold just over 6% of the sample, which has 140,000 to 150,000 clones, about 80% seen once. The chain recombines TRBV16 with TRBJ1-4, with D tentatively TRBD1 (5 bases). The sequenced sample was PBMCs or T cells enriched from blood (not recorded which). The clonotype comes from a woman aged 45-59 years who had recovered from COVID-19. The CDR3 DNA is TGTGCCAGCAGCCAATCAGGGGCGACTAATGAAAAACTGTTTTTT. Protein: CASSQSGATNEKLFF.